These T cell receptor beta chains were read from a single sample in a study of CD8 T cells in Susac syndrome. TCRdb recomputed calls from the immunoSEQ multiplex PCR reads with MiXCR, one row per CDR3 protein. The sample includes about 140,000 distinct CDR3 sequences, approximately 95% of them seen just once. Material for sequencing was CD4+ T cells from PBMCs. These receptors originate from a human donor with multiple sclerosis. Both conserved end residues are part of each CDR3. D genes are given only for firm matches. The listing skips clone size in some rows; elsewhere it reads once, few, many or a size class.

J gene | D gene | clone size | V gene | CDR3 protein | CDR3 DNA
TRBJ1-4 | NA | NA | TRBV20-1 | CSARDPGLSEKLFF | TGCAGTGCTAGAGACCCCGGACTGAGTGAAAAACTGTTTTTT
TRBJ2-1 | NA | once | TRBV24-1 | CATSDRDEQFF | TGTGCCACCAGTGATAGGGATGAGCAGTTCTTC
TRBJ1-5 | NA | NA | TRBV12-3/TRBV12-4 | CASNNDTGNQPQHF | TGTGCCAGCAATAATGACACAGGGAATCAGCCCCAGCATTTT
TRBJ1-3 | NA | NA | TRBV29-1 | CSVNTGSGNTIYF | TGCAGCGTCAATACAGGGTCTGGAAACACCATATATTTT
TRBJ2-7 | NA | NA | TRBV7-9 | CASSLIRSSLLGYEQYF | TGTGCCAGCAGCTTAATCCGCAGTTCCCTCCTTGGCTACGAGCAGTACTTC
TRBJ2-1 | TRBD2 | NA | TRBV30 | CAWSVGLAGTNEQFF | TGTGCCTGGAGTGTTGGGCTAGCGGGCACCAATGAGCAGTTCTTC
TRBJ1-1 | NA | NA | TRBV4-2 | CASSQGRGVNTEAFF | TGTGCCAGCAGCCAAGGACGAGGAGTGAACACTGAAGCTTTCTTT
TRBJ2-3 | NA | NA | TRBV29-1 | CSWHISNTDTQYF | TGCAGCTGGCACATCTCTAACACAGATACGCAGTATTTT
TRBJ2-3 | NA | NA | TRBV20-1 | CSALPPGLTSTDTQYF | TGCAGTGCTCTCCCCCCAGGACTGACTAGCACAGATACGCAGTATTTT
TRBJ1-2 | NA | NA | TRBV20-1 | CSAPLGSGYGYTF | TGCAGTGCGCCGTTAGGGTCTGGCTATGGCTACACCTTC
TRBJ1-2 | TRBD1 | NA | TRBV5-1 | CASSEPGQGKVGYTF | TGCGCCAGCAGCGAACCGGGACAGGGGAAAGTGGGCTACACCTTC
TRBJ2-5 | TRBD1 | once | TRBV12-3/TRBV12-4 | CASSLRLGQAMGETQYF | TGTGCCAGCAGTCTCCGACTTGGACAGGCTATGGGAGAGACCCAGTACTTC
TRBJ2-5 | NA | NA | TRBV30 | CAWSGARQETQYF | TGTGCCTGGAGTGGGGCCAGGCAAGAGACCCAGTACTTC
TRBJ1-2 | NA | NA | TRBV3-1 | CASSQGPTGHEYGYTF | TGTGCCAGCAGCCAGGGCCCCACGGGACACGAGTATGGCTACACCTTC
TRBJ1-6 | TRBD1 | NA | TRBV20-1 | CSARGNGQGGLYNSPLHF | TGCAGTGCTAGAGGAAACGGACAGGGGGGACTCTATAATTCACCCCTCCACTTT
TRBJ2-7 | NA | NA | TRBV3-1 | CASSTKGNEQYF | TGTGCCAGCAGCACCAAAGGTAACGAGCAGTACTTC
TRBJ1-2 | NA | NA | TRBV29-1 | CSVVNWDNYGYTF | TGCAGCGTTGTAAATTGGGACAACTATGGCTACACCTTC
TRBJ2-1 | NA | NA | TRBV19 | CASSRSSYNEQFF | TGTGCCAGTAGTAGGAGCTCCTACAATGAGCAGTTCTTC
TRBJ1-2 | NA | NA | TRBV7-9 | CASSPQGGYGYTF | TGTGCCAGCAGTCCGCAGGGAGGATATGGCTACACCTTC
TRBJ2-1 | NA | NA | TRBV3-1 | CASGRTGSVHAEQFF | TGTGCCAGCGGTCGCACGGGGTCGGTTCACGCTGAGCAGTTCTTC
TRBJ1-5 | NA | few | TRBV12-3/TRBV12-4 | CASSLASSNQPQHF | TGTGCCAGCAGTTTGGCCAGTAGCAATCAGCCCCAGCATTTT
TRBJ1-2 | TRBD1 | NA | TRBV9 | CASSEATGGHYGYTF | TGTGCCAGCAGCGAGGCGACAGGGGGCCACTATGGCTACACCTTC
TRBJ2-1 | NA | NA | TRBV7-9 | CASSLYRASSQLGEQFF | TGTGCCAGCAGCCTATACAGGGCTAGCTCGCAGCTAGGTGAGCAGTTCTTC
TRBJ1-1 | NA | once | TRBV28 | CASSVLIAEAFF | TGTGCCAGCAGCGTCCTGATCGCTGAAGCTTTCTTT
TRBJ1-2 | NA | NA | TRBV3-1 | CASSQLDGFYGYTF | TGTGCCAGCAGCCAATTGGACGGATTCTATGGCTACACCTTC
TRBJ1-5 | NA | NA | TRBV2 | CASSVDSAEPQHF | TGTGCCAGCAGTGTCGACAGTGCGGAGCCCCAGCATTTT
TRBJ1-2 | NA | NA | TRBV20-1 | CSARGQSNYGYTF | TGCAGTGCTAGGGGCCAGTCTAACTATGGCTACACCTTC
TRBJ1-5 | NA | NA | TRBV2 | CASSELGGFGSNQPQHF | TGTGCCAGCAGTGAACTGGGGGGGTTCGGAAGCAATCAGCCCCAGCATTTT
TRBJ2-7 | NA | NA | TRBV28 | CASSLIREAYEQYF | TGTGCCAGCAGTTTGATCCGGGAAGCCTACGAGCAGTACTTC
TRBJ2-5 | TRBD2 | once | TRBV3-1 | CASSQGGLAMGETQYF | TGTGCCAGCAGCCAAGGGGGACTAGCGATGGGAGAGACCCAGTACTTC
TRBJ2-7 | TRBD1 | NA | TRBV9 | CASSVGGRDRSAEQYF | TGTGCCAGCAGCGTAGGGGGCCGGGACAGGAGCGCCGAGCAGTACTTC
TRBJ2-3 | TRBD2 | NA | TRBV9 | CASSTPGLAGGRVTDTQYF | TGTGCCAGCAGCACCCCGGGACTAGCGGGGGGGCGTGTCACAGATACGCAGTATTTT
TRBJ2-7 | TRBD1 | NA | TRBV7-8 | CASSLEATGGYEQYF | TGTGCCAGCAGCTTAGAGGCGACAGGGGGTTACGAGCAGTACTTC
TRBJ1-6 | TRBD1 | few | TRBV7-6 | CASSPRTGDNSPLHF | TGTGCCAGCAGCCCCCGGACAGGAGATAATTCACCCCTCCACTTT
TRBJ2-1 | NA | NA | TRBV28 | CASSLGVGRGEQFF | TGTGCCAGCAGTTTAGGGGTAGGGCGGGGTGAGCAGTTCTTC
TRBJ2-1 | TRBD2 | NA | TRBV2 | CASSEGGSSYNEQFF | TGTGCCAGCAGTGAGGGCGGGAGCTCCTACAATGAGCAGTTCTTC
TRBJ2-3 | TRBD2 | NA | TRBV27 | CASSSPSGNTDTQYF | TGTGCCAGCAGTTCTCCGAGCGGGAACACAGATACGCAGTATTTT
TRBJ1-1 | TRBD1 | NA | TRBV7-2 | CASSPSRGLGNTEAFF | TGTGCCAGCAGCCCCTCGAGGGGGCTAGGGAACACTGAAGCTTTCTTT
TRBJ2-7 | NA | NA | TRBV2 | CASSEGGKYEQYF | TGTGCCAGCAGTGAAGGGGGGAAGTACGAGCAGTACTTC
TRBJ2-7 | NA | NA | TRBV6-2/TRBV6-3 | CASLSDKSYEQYF | TGTGCCAGCCTATCGGACAAATCCTACGAGCAGTACTTC